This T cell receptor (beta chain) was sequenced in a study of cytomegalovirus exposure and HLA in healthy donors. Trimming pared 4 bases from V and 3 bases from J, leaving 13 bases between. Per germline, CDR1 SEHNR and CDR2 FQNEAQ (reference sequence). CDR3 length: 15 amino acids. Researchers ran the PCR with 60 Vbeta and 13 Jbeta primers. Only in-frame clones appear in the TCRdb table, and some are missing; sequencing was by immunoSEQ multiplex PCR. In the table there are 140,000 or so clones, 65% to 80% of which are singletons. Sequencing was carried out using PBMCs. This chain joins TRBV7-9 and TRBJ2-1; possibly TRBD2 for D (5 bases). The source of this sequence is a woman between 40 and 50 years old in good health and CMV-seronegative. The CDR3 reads CASSSRGQIYNEQFF. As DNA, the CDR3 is TGTGCCAGCAGCTCGCGCGGGCAGATCTACAATGAGCAGTTCTTC.